A single sample gave rise to the 5 T cell receptor beta chains below, sequenced in a study of cytomegalovirus exposure and HLA in healthy donors. The PCR had 60 Vbeta and 13 Jbeta primers. Assay: immunoSEQ multiplex PCR; the TCRdb copy retains only in-frame clones and omits some. The sample holds more than 90,000 clones, under 70% seen once. The sample taken for sequencing was PBMCs. The receptor source for this set is a young man in good health and CMV-seropositive.

The rearrangement uses TRBV19 and TRBJ2-3, with D perhaps TRBD2 (7 bases). The CDR3 loop spans 13 amino acids. Per the germline V gene, CDR1 is LNHDA and CDR2 is SQIVND (reference sequence). The germline V and J ends were trimmed by 9 bases and 4 bases, with 14 bases remaining between them. The CDR3 here is CASVAGAADTQYF. The DNA for the CDR3 is TGTGCCAGCGTGGCGGGGGCGGCAGATACGCAGTATTTT.

The chain employs TRBV30 and TRBJ1-6, with D perhaps matching TRBD1 (5 bases). This CDR3 spans 13 amino acids. From germline, CDR1 is GTSNPN and CDR2 SVGIG (reference sequence). The V gene lost 8 bases and the J gene lost 7 bases, with 15 bases spanning the gap. The CDR3 coding sequence is TGTGCCCACGAAGGGGTTGGGAATTCACCCCTCCACTTT. This sequence encodes CAHEGVGNSPLHF.

The chain couples TRBV5-4 to TRBJ2-5; the D is unclear. V lost 4 bases and J lost 2, with 12 bases in between. This CDR3 has 14 residues. CDR1 is SGHNT, CDR2 YYREEE, per germline (reference sequence). CDR3 sequence reads: CASSPDPQQETQYF. CDR3 DNA sequence: TGTGCCAGCAGCCCCGACCCACAGCAAGAGACCCAGTACTTC.

The chain combines TRBV21-1 with TRBJ2-1; TRBD1, the D gene given by the table, was not confirmed from the DNA. TRBV21-1 has pseudogene status. The CDR3 totals 17 residues. The CDR3 region is CASSKVGRGGSDNEQFF. The CDR3 nucleotides read TGTGCCAGCAGCAAAGTGGGGCGTGGGGGCTCGGACAATGAGCAGTTCTTC.

The V gene is TRBV7-3, the J gene TRBJ2-1; the D gene is possibly TRBD2 (6 bases). V dropped 5 bases and J dropped 5 bases, with 25 bases sitting between them. Germline-derived CDR1 and CDR2 are SGHTA and FQGTGA. The CDR3 covers 18 residues. As DNA, the CDR3 is TGTGCCAGCAGCCCACCGGGGGTAGGGCTAGGCGTAGACAATGAGCAGTTCTTC. Its protein is CASSPPGVGLGVDNEQFF.